The 5 T cell receptor beta chains presented below share a single source sample, sequenced in a study of CD8 T cells in Susac syndrome. RNA, at about 0.45 to 1 ug, was reverse transcribed with random hexamers. TCRdb analysed the immunoSEQ multiplex PCR reads with MiXCR anew, one entry per CDR3 protein. Of about 210,000 distinct CDR3 sequences listed, about 95% were seen once; the top ten hold 0.08% to 0.095%. Sequencing was performed on CD4+ T cells from PBMCs. Every receptor here comes from a human donor with multiple sclerosis.

The V call is TRBV28, the J call TRBJ2-2, with 8 bases aligning to TRBD1. CDR3 size: 16 residues. Germline V gene data show CDR1 as MDHEN and CDR2 as SYDVKM. Losses at the gene ends were 0 bases for V and 4 bases for J; bases not matched to a gene: 4. The CDR3 loop is CASSLWGTGGTGELFF. CDR3 DNA sequence: TGTGCCAGCAGTTTATGGGGAACAGGGGGCACCGGGGAGCTGTTTTTT.

The CDR3 nucleotides read TGTGCCAGCACCTCCTGGGGATACTCGGGACAGGGAAGGGAGACCCAGTACTTC. This codes for CASTSWGYSGQGRETQYF. The chain uses TRBV6-1 and TRBJ2-5; 9 nucleotides align to TRBD1. Unmatched junction bases numbered 20, after V lost 7 bases and J lost 5 bases. Germline loops: CDR1 MNHNS, CDR2 SASEGT. The CDR3 is 18 residues long.

The chain recombines TRBV29-1 with TRBJ1-5; TRBD1 matches at 10 bases. CDR3 size: 13 residues. Losses at the gene ends were 7 bases for V and 7 bases for J; bases not matched to a gene: 7. Germline V gene data show CDR1 as SQVTM and CDR2 as ANQGSEA. The CDR3 here is CSARQGAEQPQHF. The CDR3 coding sequence is TGCAGCGCTAGACAGGGGGCAGAACAGCCCCAGCATTTT.

V is TRBV20-1 and J is TRBJ1-1; D uncertain. The CDR3 spans 12 residues. Per the germline V gene, CDR1 is DFQATT and CDR2 is SNEGSKA (reference sequence). V gave up 3 bases and J gave up 4 bases, with 9 bases separating them. In nucleotides, the CDR3 is TGCAGTGCTAGTGTGGGATCCACTGAAGCTTTCTTT. This codes for CSASVGSTEAFF.

The J gene is TRBJ1-2, the V gene TRBV4-1; a possible D gene is TRBD1 (5 bases). V dropped 3 bases and J dropped 8 bases, with 13 bases sitting between them. Germline V gene lookup returns CDR1 MGHRA and CDR2 YSYEKL. This CDR3 comprises 13 residues. CDR3 sequence (DNA): TGCGCCAGCAGCCACGCTGACAGATACGGCTACACCTTC. Translated: CASSHADRYGYTF.